This TCR beta chain was obtained from a study of response to subunit inactivated influenza vaccine. Findings and caveats of the study: Each seasonal flu vaccination may recruit only limited new T cells, authors suggested.

TCRdb independently ran MiXCR on the RT-PCR reads; one entry per CDR3 protein. Among roughly 160,000 distinct CDR3 sequences listed, roughly a tenth were seen once. This clonotype occurred many times. Its antigen is not identified. CDR3 length: 15 residues. V lost 6 bases to trimming and J lost 4 bases, with 19 bases between them. Germline loops: CDR1 SGHRS, CDR2 YFSETQ. The sequences come from non-naive T cells sorted from PBMCs, collected 45 days after vaccination. This TCR was sampled from a man aged 45 to 65 who received an inactivated influenza vaccine. The J gene is TRBJ1-2, the V gene TRBV5-1; D unresolved. CDR3 in amino acids: CASTPGSRGSYGYTF. CDR3 DNA: TGCGCCAGCACCCCCGGCAGTCGAGGGTCCTATGGCTACACCTTC.